The next 30 T cell receptor beta chains were all read from a single sample in a study of shared clonotypes between healthy human individuals. TCRdb keeps only in-frame clones here, not all; method: immunoSEQ multiplex PCR. The sample records roughly 1.4 million clones, about 98.5% being singletons. Source material: naive CD4+ T cells sorted from blood. Subset reported: CD45RA+ positively selected. These receptors originate from a young man in good health.

The chain joins TRBV28 to TRBJ1-4, with 10 bases matching TRBD1. The CDR3 is 18 amino acids. The germline V gene encodes CDR1 MDHEN and CDR2 SYDVKM. The junction had 12 bases not matched to a gene; V was cut back by 4 bases and J by 4 bases. CDR3 in DNA: TGTGCCAGCAGTTCGTTCCGGGACAGGGGCTCGAATAATGAAAAACTGTTTTTT. This sequence encodes CASSSFRDRGSNNEKLFF.

This rearrangement joins TRBV7-2 to TRBJ1-1; D ambiguous. V gave up 1 base and J gave up 7 bases, with 13 bases separating them. CDR1 and CDR2 (germline): SGHTA, FQGNSA. This CDR3 spans 14 amino acids. CDR3 sequence reads: CASSLEAANLEAFF. The CDR3 DNA follows: TGTGCCAGCAGCTTAGAGGCAGCCAACCTTGAAGCTTTCTTT.

The chain carries TRBV5-6 and TRBJ2-7; D not certain. Trimming removed 1 base at V and 3 bases at J, with 8 bases between. Germline V gene sequence: CDR1 SGHDT, CDR2 YYEEEE. The CDR3 is made up of 13 amino acids. The CDR3 region is CASSLRQVYEQYF. The CDR3, as DNA: TGTGCCAGCAGCTTGCGGCAGGTCTACGAGCAGTACTTC.

The chain recombines TRBV10-1 with TRBJ2-5; either TRBD1 or TRBD2 may supply D (5 bases each). This CDR3 has 17 amino acids. Trimming left V 0 bases short and J 5 bases short, with 19 bases between. Per germline, CDR1 WNHNN and CDR2 SYGVQD (reference sequence). CDR3 in amino acids: CASSESQGHWRMETQYF. CDR3 in DNA: TGCGCCAGCAGTGAGTCGCAAGGACATTGGAGGATGGAGACCCAGTACTTC.

This clone was counted a single time. The J gene is TRBJ1-2, the V gene TRBV18, with 11 bases identical to TRBD1. Looked up from germline, CDR1 is KGHSH and CDR2 is LQKENI. The CDR3 length is 15 residues. The ends lost 6 bases at V and 5 bases at J; junction bases unmatched: 8. CDR3 sequence (DNA): TGTGCCAGCTCGCTGGACAGGGGGCGAGGGTATGGCTACACCTTC. Translated, it gives CASSLDRGRGYGYTF.

The chain links TRBV28 to TRBJ2-3, with 7 bases identical to TRBD2. Germline V gives CDR1 MDHEN, CDR2 SYDVKM. Unmatched junction bases numbered 5, after V lost 7 bases and J lost 7 bases. This CDR3 has 12 residues. This CDR3 reads CASTSSGNTQYF. In nucleotides, the CDR3 is TGTGCCAGCACCTCGAGCGGGAATACGCAGTATTTT.

The J gene is TRBJ1-5, the V gene TRBV19; D not certain. The CDR3 sequence is 13 residues long. Germline V lookup: CDR1 LNHDA, CDR2 SQIVND (reference sequence). V dropped 7 bases and J dropped 9 bases, with 16 bases sitting between them. The CDR3 spells CASMISRFGPQHF. The DNA for the CDR3 is TGTGCCAGTATGATCTCTCGTTTCGGGCCCCAGCATTTT.

The J gene is TRBJ1-1, the V gene TRBV11-2; D perhaps matches TRBD1 (5 bases). V gave up 3 bases and J gave up 4 bases, with 15 bases separating them. In germline, CDR1 is SGHAT, CDR2 FQNNGV. The CDR3 contains 15 residues. CDR3 sequence reads: CASSFSGSSSTEAFF. CDR3 bases: TGTGCCAGCAGCTTCTCAGGGTCTTCGAGCACTGAAGCTTTCTTT.

This clone has just one count. The chain combines TRBV15 with TRBJ2-2; D call uncertain. The CDR3 has 16 amino acids. V was trimmed by 0 bases and J by 2 bases, leaving 10 bases between them. Per germline, CDR1 LNHNV and CDR2 YYDKDF (reference sequence). As DNA, the CDR3 is TGTGCCACCAGCAGAGATACTACTGACAACACCGGGGAGCTGTTTTTT. The encoded protein is CATSRDTTDNTGELFF.

The rearrangement joins TRBV28 to TRBJ1-3; D remains ambiguous. V lost 5 bases to trimming and J lost 3 bases, with 11 bases between them. The CDR3 length is 14 residues. Germline assignment: CDR1 MDHEN and CDR2 SYDVKM. The CDR3 here is CASSPAGYGNTIYF. CDR3 DNA: TGTGCCAGCAGTCCCGCCGGGTATGGAAACACCATATATTTT.

The rearrangement joins TRBV5-6 to TRBJ2-5; TRBD1 matches at 12 bases. V gave up 4 bases and J gave up 2 bases; unmatched junction bases: 3. The germline V gene encodes CDR1 SGHDT and CDR2 YYEEEE. There are 15 residues in the CDR3. CDR3 loop: CASSLGQGAQETQYF. Written as DNA, the CDR3 is TGTGCCAGCAGCCTGGGACAGGGGGCACAAGAGACCCAGTACTTC.

The chain has TRBV30 and TRBJ2-7, with TRBD2 identical over 7 bases. Germline V CDR1 and CDR2: GTSNPN, SVGIG (reference sequence). V lost 5 bases and J lost 2; bases outside the gene matches: 3. The length of the CDR3 is 12 residues. The CDR3 region is CAWGRVTYEQYF. The CDR3 coding sequence is TGTGCCTGGGGGAGGGTAACCTACGAGCAGTACTTC.

The chain is built from TRBV18 and TRBJ2-2, with 9 bases fitting TRBD2. The trim removed 3 bases at V and 0 bases at J, leaving 2 bases unmatched. Germline CDR1 and CDR2: KGHSH and LQKENI. The CDR3 runs to 16 residues. CDR3 in amino acids: CASSPRLAANTGELFF. The DNA of the CDR3 is TGTGCCAGCTCACCCCGACTAGCGGCGAACACCGGGGAGCTGTTTTTT. Supplemented by reference TRBV18 and TRBJ2-2, the full variable domain reads NAGVMQNPRHLVRRRGQEARLRCSPMKGHSHVYWYRQLPEEGLKFMVYLQKENIIDESGMPKERFSAEFPKEGPSILRIQQVVRGDSAAYFCASSPRLAANTGELFFGEGSRLTVL.

The chain recombines TRBV25-1 with TRBJ1-5; D is perhaps TRBD1 (6 bases). Trimming cost V 9 bases and J 5 bases, with 14 bases left between them. Germline CDR1 MGHDK, CDR2 SYGVNS. The CDR3 is 13 residues long. CDR3 region: CARKQGVDQPQHF. Here the CDR3 DNA reads TGTGCCAGGAAACAGGGAGTCGATCAGCCCCAGCATTTT.

The CDR3 region has the DNA TGTGCCAGCAGCTTAAGCAGGGGTGGCAATGAGCAGTTCTTC. As protein: CASSLSRGGNEQFF. J is TRBJ2-1 and V is TRBV7-3; D might be TRBD1 (6 bases). V lost 1 base, J lost 6 bases, and 10 bases lay in between. Germline CDR1 reads SGHTA; CDR2 reads FQGTGA. The CDR3 loop spans 14 amino acids.

The chain carries TRBV5-4 and TRBJ2-7; 7 bases align to TRBD2. CDR3 length: 15 residues. The V and J ends lost 2 bases and 5 bases, in that order; junction bases with no gene match: 10. The germline CDR1 and CDR2 sequences are SGHNT and YYREEE (reference sequence). DNA for the CDR3: TGTGCCAGCAGCTTCTCGGCGGGAGAGACTCACGAGCAGTACTTC. It encodes CASSFSAGETHEQYF.

This chain uses TRBV7-3 with TRBJ1-1; D call uncertain. V lost 8 bases and J lost 0, with 13 bases in between. The germline gives CDR1 SGHTA, CDR2 FQGTGA. The CDR3 runs to 14 residues. The CDR3 sequence is CASWIGRLNTEAFF. Here the CDR3 DNA reads TGTGCCAGCTGGATTGGGAGGTTGAACACTGAAGCTTTCTTT.

This sequence joins TRBV7-3 and TRBJ2-1, with D perhaps matching TRBD1 or TRBD2 (5 bases each). The CDR3 has 15 amino acids. Germline V gene sequence: CDR1 SGHTA, CDR2 FQGTGA. The V gene lost 3 bases and the J gene lost 3 bases, with 12 bases spanning the gap. CDR3 DNA sequence: TGTGCCAGCAGCTTGACCGGGACGTACTACAATGAGCAGTTCTTC. Its translation is CASSLTGTYYNEQFF.

V is TRBV9 and J is TRBJ2-3; no definite D call. The V end lost 0 bases, the J end lost 7 bases, and 9 bases lay between the germline ends. The CDR3 is 13 amino acids. The V gene's germline CDR1 is SGDLS and CDR2 YYNGEE. Here the CDR3 reads CASSVALGHTQYF. DNA of the CDR3: TGTGCCAGCAGCGTAGCTTTAGGACATACGCAGTATTTT.

The rearrangement joins TRBV6-5 to TRBJ2-5; D ambiguous. Germline V gives CDR1 MNHEY, CDR2 SVGAGI. The CDR3 consists of 14 residues. Trimming stripped 5 bases from V and 0 bases from J, with 10 bases between. CDR3 in amino acids: CASSDALYQETQYF. CDR3 in DNA: TGTGCCAGCAGTGATGCCCTGTACCAAGAGACCCAGTACTTC.

This sequence joins TRBV29-1 and TRBJ1-4; 7 bases fit TRBD1. Germline values: CDR1 SQVTM, CDR2 ANQGSEA. V shed 6 bases, J shed 7 bases, and the junction held 8 bases outside the gene matches. CDR3 size: 13 residues. CDR3 DNA sequence: TGCAGCGTCCGACAGGGCCCCGGTGAAAAACTGTTTTTT. Translation gives CSVRQGPGEKLFF.

The chain carries TRBV9 and TRBJ2-5, with D unclear. Trimming left V 0 bases short and J 5 bases short, with 11 bases between. The CDR3 loop spans 14 amino acids. Germline loops: CDR1 SGDLS, CDR2 YYNGEE. The CDR3 sequence is CASSVDPDGETQYF. DNA for the CDR3: TGTGCCAGCAGCGTAGACCCCGATGGGGAGACCCAGTACTTC.

The rearrangement joins TRBV15 to TRBJ2-7; maybe TRBD2 (5 bases). Trimming cost V 3 bases and J 0 bases, with 15 bases left between them. The CDR3 has 16 residues. The V gene's germline CDR1 is LNHNV and CDR2 YYDKDF (reference sequence). This CDR3 is CATSSGAEESSYEQYF. CDR3 bases: TGTGCCACCAGCAGTGGTGCGGAGGAAAGCTCCTACGAGCAGTACTTC. The complete variable domain, with remaining parts taken from reference TRBV15 and TRBJ2-7, reads DAMVIQNPRYQVTQFGKPVTLSCSQTLNHNVMYWYQQKSSQAPKLLFHYYDKDFNNEADTPDNFQSRRPNTSFCFLDIRSPGLGDTAMYLCATSSGAEESSYEQYFGPGTRLTVT.

J is TRBJ1-2 and V is TRBV28; D not resolved. The germline CDR1 and CDR2 sequences are MDHEN and SYDVKM. CDR3 length equals 13 residues. Trimming took off 6 bases at V and 7 bases at J, with 15 bases between the two ends. The CDR3 DNA is TGTGCCAGCAGGGGTACCCTCATGCCTGGCTACACCTTC. This encodes CASRGTLMPGYTF.

This rearrangement joins TRBV11-3 to TRBJ2-2; maybe TRBD1 (6 bases). There are 16 residues in the CDR3. CDR1 SGHNT and CDR2 YENEEA come from the germline V gene. The V and J ends lost 4 bases and 5 bases respectively, with 17 bases between them. For the CDR3, the DNA is TGTGCCAGCAGCTCCGGCAGGGGTGCGTTTACCGGGGAGCTGTTTTTT. Protein: CASSSGRGAFTGELFF.

This chain joins TRBV7-8 and TRBJ2-5, with D hard to call. This CDR3 spans 15 amino acids. Germline CDR1 is SGHVS and CDR2 is FQNEAQ. Trimming pared 2 bases from V and 4 bases from J, leaving 14 bases between. CDR3 nucleotide sequence: TGTGCCAGCAGCTTAAGGCGTAGCCTTGGAGAGACCCAGTACTTC. Protein: CASSLRRSLGETQYF.

The rearrangement links TRBV30 to TRBJ1-5, with D unclear. V gave up 0 bases and J gave up 8 bases, with 14 bases separating them. Germline values: CDR1 GTSNPN, CDR2 SVGIG (reference sequence). CDR3 length equals 14 residues. CDR3 nucleotide sequence: TGTGCCTGGAGTGTACTAGGGCTTAGGGAGCCCCAGCATTTT. Translation: CAWSVLGLREPQHF.

This clone was seen only once. The rearrangement uses TRBV5-4 and TRBJ1-1; unclear D gene. This CDR3 comprises 14 residues. CDR1 and CDR2 (germline): SGHNT, YYREEE (reference sequence). V was pared by 3 bases and J by 1 base, with 10 bases between. CDR3 residues: CASSSEIKNTEAFF. The CDR3 nucleotides are TGTGCCAGCAGCTCGGAAATCAAGAACACTGAAGCTTTCTTT.

V and J are TRBV6-5 and TRBJ2-7, with 8 bases fitting TRBD1. The J segment lost 3 bases and the V segment lost 6 bases, leaving 7 bases of the junction unmatched. CDR1 is MNHEY and CDR2 is SVGAGI in the germline V gene. The CDR3 is 14 amino acids. This chain's CDR3 is CASSRTGIRYEQYF. The CDR3 nucleotides read TGTGCCAGCAGCCGGACAGGGATTCGCTACGAGCAGTACTTC.

The chain combines TRBV6-6 with TRBJ1-5; TRBD1 aligns across 8 bases. Losses at the gene ends were 6 bases for V and 4 bases for J; bases not matched to a gene: 11. Germline V CDR1 and CDR2: MNHNY, SVGAGI (reference sequence). This CDR3 contains 16 residues. The CDR3 loop reads CASRPAGGLGNQPQHF. CDR3 bases: TGTGCCAGCAGACCAGCAGGGGGCCTGGGGAATCAGCCCCAGCATTTT.